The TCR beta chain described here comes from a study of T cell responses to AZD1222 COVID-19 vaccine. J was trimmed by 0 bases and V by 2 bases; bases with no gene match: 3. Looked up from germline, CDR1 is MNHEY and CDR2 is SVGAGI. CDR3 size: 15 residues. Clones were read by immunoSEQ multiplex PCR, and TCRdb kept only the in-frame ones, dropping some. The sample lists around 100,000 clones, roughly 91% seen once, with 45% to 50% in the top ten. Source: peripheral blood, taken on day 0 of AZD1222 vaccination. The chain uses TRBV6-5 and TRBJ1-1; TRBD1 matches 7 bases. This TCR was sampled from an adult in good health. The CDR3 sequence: CASSYQGGLNTEAFF. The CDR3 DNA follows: TGTGCCAGCAGTTACCAGGGGGGTTTGAACACTGAAGCTTTCTTT.